One T cell receptor (beta chain) is described in this entry. Its specificity is not known. Assay: immunoSEQ multiplex PCR; the TCRdb copy retains only in-frame clones and omits some. The sample lists roughly 150,000 clones, about nine tenths occurring once. The V and J ends lost 0 bases and 4 bases respectively, with 10 bases between them. This CDR3 contains 14 residues. Germline loops: CDR1 SGHRS, CDR2 YFSETQ. The sample comes from a study of CD4+ T cells in melanoma. Study findings and constraints: CD8+ T cell, macrophage and B cell function reportedly correlated with neoantigen-specific CD4+ T cells. In melanoma, neoantigen-specific CD4+ T cells reportedly differed in differentiation state.

J is TRBJ2-5 and V is TRBV5-1; D is tentatively TRBD1 or TRBD2 (5 bases each). This TCR was recovered from a human donor with melanoma. CDR3 sequence: CASSLGGIRETQYF. Written as DNA, the CDR3 is TGCGCCAGCAGCTTGGGGGGGATCCGAGAGACCCAGTACTTC.